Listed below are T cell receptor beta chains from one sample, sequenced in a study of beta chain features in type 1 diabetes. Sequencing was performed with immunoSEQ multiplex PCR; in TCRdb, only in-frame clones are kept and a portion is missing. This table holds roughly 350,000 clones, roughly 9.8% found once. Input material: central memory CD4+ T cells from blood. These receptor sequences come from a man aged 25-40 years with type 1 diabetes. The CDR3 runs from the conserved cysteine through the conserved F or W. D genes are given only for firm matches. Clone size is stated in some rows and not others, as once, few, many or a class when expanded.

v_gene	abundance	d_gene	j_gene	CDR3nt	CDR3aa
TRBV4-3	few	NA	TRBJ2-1	TGCGCCAGCAGGGCCAGGGGCGAGCAGTTCTTC	CASRARGEQFF
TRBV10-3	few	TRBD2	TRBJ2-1	TGTGCCATCAGTGATCACCGACTAGCGGGAGCCTACAATGAGCAGTTCTTC	CAISDHRLAGAYNEQFF
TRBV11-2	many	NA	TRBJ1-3	TGTGCCAGCAGCAACTTGGGCACCATATATTTT	CASSNLGTIYF
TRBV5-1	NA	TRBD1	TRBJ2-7	TGCGCCAGCAGCACCGGGACAGGTGGCTACGAGCAGTACTTC	CASSTGTGGYEQYF
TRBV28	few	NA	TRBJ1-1	TGTGCCAGCAGACCAGGGGCCGCGATAAACACTGAAGCTTTCTTT	CASRPGAAINTEAFF
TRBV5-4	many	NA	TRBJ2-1	TGTGCCAGCAGTCAGGGCTTTCGGGGTGAGCAGTTCTTC	CASSQGFRGEQFF
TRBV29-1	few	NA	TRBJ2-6	TGCAGCGCGGGGTGGGGGACCTCTGGGGCCAACGTCCTGACTTTC	CSAGWGTSGANVLTF
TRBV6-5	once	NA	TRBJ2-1	TGTGCCAGCACCGGACTGAGCAATGAGCAGTTCTTC	CASTGLSNEQFF
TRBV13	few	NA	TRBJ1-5	TGTGCCAGCAGCTTAGACCATGATCAGCCCCAGCATTTT	CASSLDHDQPQHF
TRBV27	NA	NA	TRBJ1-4	TGTGCCAGCAGGAGTAATGAAAAACTGTTTTTT	CASRSNEKLFF
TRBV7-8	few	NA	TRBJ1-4	TGTGCCAGCAGCTCAGCCCCCGGAAGAGAAAAACTGTTTTTT	CASSSAPGREKLFF
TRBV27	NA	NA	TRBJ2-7	TGTGCCAGCCGTGGTCGGCCCTGGGCGGGGAGCTCCTACGAGCAGTACTTC	CASRGRPWAGSSYEQYF
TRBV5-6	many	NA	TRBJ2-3	TGTGCCAGCAGCCCACAGACCTCCTGGGTATCTACAGATACGCAGTATTTT	CASSPQTSWVSTDTQYF
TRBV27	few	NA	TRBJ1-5	TGTGCCAGCAGTTTATTGGGGGGACTCGATCAGCCCCAGCATTTT	CASSLLGGLDQPQHF
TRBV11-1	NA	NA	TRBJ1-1	TGTGCCAGCAGCTTGTTAATGCCGGGGACGGACACTGAAGCTTTCTTT	CASSLLMPGTDTEAFF
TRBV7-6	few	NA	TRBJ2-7	TGTGCCAGCAGCTCCAGGGAAGCAGGGAGCTACGAGCAGTACTTC	CASSSREAGSYEQYF
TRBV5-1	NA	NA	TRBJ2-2	TGCGCCAGCAGCTTAGCTAGCGTCGGCGGGGAGCTGTTTTTT	CASSLASVGGELFF
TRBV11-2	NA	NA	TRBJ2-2	TGTGCCAGCAGCTTAGTAGGAGGAGTCCAATCTCCCGGGGAGCTGTTTTTT	CASSLVGGVQSPGELFF
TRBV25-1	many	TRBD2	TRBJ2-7	TGTGCCAGCAGTGAAAAAGGGACTATAAAACTCTCCTACGAGCAGTACTTC	CASSEKGTIKLSYEQYF
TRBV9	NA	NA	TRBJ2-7	TGTGCCAGCAGCGTAGACCCTCTAACCGGCGAGCAGTACTTC	CASSVDPLTGEQYF
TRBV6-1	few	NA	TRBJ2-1	TGTGCCAGCAGTGACTCTCTCAGGACTCTCAATGAGCAGTTCTTC	CASSDSLRTLNEQFF
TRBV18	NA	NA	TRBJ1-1	TGTGCCAGCTCACCACCGAACGCAGGTGACACTGAAGCTTTCTTT	CASSPPNAGDTEAFF
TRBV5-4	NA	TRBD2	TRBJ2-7	TGTGCCAGCAGCTCTAGCGGGAGGGCCACCGAGCAGTACTTC	CASSSSGRATEQYF
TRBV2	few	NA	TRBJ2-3	TGTGCCAGCAATAACGAGAGGGGGACAGATACGCAGTATTTT	CASNNERGTDTQYF
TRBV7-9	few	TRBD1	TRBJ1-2	TGTGCCAGCAGCTTTGGGACAGCCATCTATGGCTACACCTTC	CASSFGTAIYGYTF
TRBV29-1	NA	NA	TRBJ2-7	TGCAGCGTTGGAAGCTACGAGCAGTACTTC	CSVGSYEQYF
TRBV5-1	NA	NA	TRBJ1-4	TGCGCCAGCAGCTTGGACAGGGAGCCTAATGAAAAACTGTTTTTT	CASSLDREPNEKLFF
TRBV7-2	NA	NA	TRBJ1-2	TGTGCCAGCAGCTTAGAAGGGGCCCTTAACTATGGCTACACCTTC	CASSLEGALNYGYTF
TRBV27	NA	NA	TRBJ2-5	TGTGCCAGCAGGGGTTTGGTAGCGGGACAGGAGACCCAGTACTTC	CASRGLVAGQETQYF
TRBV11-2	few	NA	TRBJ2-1	TGTGCCAGCAGCTCAAGGACGGGGAATGAGCAGTTCTTC	CASSSRTGNEQFF
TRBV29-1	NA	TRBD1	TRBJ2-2	TGCAGCGTTGACTCCCAGGGGGCGATCTCAGGGACCGGGGAGCTGTTTTTT	CSVDSQGAISGTGELFF
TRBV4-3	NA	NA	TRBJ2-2	TGCGCCAGCAGCCGAGGGGAACGGAAGAGGTCCGGGGAGCTGTTTTTT	CASSRGERKRSGELFF
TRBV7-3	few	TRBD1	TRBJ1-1	TGTGCCAGCAGCTTAGGGTCACAGGGGTGGTGGACTTTCTTT	CASSLGSQGWWTFF
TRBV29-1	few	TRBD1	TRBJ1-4	TGCAGCGTGGAGGACAGGTCTAATGAAAAACTGTTTTTT	CSVEDRSNEKLFF
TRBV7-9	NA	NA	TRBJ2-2	TGTGCCAGCAGCCGTAGAGGGGTCGGGGAGCTGTTTTTT	CASSRRGVGELFF
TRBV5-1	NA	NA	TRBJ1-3	TGCGCCAGCAGACAGGGAGCGTACGGAAACACCATATATTTT	CASRQGAYGNTIYF
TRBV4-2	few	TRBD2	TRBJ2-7	TGTGCCAGCAGCCTGACTAGCGACACGGGCGAGCAGTACTTC	CASSLTSDTGEQYF
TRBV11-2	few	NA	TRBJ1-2	TGTGCCAGCAGCTTAGCCCCGTACGACAGGCACGGTTATGGCTACACCTTC	CASSLAPYDRHGYGYTF
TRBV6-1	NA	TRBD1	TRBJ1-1	TGTGCCACCATACCATCAGGGGGGGTGGGCACTGAAGCTTTCTTT	CATIPSGGVGTEAFF
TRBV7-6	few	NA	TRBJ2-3	TGTGCCAGCAGCTTGGCCCGGAGCACAGATACGCAGTATTTT	CASSLARSTDTQYF
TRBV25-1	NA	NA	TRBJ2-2	TGTGCCAGCAGTGAACCAATCCGGATGGGGGAGCTGTTTTTT	CASSEPIRMGELFF
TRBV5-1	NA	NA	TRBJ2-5	TGCGCCAGCCAACAGGGGGGGAAACAAGAGACCCAGTACTTC	CASQQGGKQETQYF
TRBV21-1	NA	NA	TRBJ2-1	TGTGCCAGCAGCAAAGCCCCGGGGGACATCGGGGGCTTGTGGGGTGAGCAGTTCTTC	CASSKAPGDIGGLWGEQFF
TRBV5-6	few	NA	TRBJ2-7	TGTGCCAGCAGCGGTCTCCGGGACGTCTCCTACGAGCAGTACTTC	CASSGLRDVSYEQYF
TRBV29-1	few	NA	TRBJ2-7	TGCAGCGTTGTGATTTACCGAAACGGGGGCGAGCAGTACTTC	CSVVIYRNGGEQYF
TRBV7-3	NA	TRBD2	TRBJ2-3	TGTGCCAGCAGCACGGGACTAGCGGGAGGGACGACAGATACGCAGTATTTT	CASSTGLAGGTTDTQYF
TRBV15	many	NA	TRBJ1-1	TGTGCCACCAGCAGAGATTTGGCGAACACTGAAGCTTTCTTT	CATSRDLANTEAFF
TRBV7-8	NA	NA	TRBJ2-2	TGTGCCAGCAGCTTATATTCGGAATTAGCCACCGGGGAGCTGTTTTTT	CASSLYSELATGELFF
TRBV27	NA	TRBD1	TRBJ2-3	TGTGCCAGCAGCAGATACGGACAGGGCACAGATACGCAGTATTTT	CASSRYGQGTDTQYF
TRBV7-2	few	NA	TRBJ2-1	TGTGCCAGCAGCATAAACGGGCAGGTCTTAAGATTGGTCTTC	CASSINGQVLRLVF
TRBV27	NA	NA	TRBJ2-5	TGTGCCAGCAGTCCTTGGACCACTGGAGGAGAGACCCAGTACTTC	CASSPWTTGGETQYF
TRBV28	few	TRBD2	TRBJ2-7	TGTGCCAGCAGTTTTCGCGGGAGCTCCTACGAGCAGTACTTC	CASSFRGSSYEQYF
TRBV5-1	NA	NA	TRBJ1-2	TGCGCCAGCAGCTTGTCCCAGGAACTTCGGGGCTACACCTTC	CASSLSQELRGYTF
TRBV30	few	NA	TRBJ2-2	TGTGCCTGGAGTGTAAGCGCAGGGTGGACCGGGGAGCTGTTTTTT	CAWSVSAGWTGELFF
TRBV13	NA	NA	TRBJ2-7	TGCGCCAGCAGCCAAGGGGCTAGCGTTCCCTACGAGCAGTACTTC	CASSQGASVPYEQYF
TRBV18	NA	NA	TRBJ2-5	TGTGCCAGCTCCCCGGCCGGCAGCGGCCAAGAGACCCAGTACTTC	CASSPAGSGQETQYF